This T cell receptor (beta chain) stems from a study of CD8+CD57+ T cells in acquired aplastic anemia. This clonotype was observed at least ten times. TCR beta VDJ and CDR3 profiles were obtained from a genomic DNA template. MiXCR, applied by TCRdb to the reads, yields one record per CDR3 protein. This sample carries about 210,000 distinct CDR3 sequences, about a third of them seen once, and the ten largest clones take about 1.1%. Trimming stripped 6 bases from V and 2 bases from J, with 11 bases between. This CDR3 is 14 amino acids long. Germline CDR1 and CDR2: LNHDA and SQIVND (reference sequence). Sequenced input: sorted CD4+, CD8+, or CD8+CD57+ T cells (not recorded which) from PBMCs. This rearrangement joins TRBV19 to TRBJ2-1; D call uncertain. The TCR comes from a human donor in good health, serving as a control. CDR3 DNA: TGTGCCAGTAGCCGCCGGGTCCCCTACAATGAGCAGTTCTTC. It is translated as CASSRRVPYNEQFF.